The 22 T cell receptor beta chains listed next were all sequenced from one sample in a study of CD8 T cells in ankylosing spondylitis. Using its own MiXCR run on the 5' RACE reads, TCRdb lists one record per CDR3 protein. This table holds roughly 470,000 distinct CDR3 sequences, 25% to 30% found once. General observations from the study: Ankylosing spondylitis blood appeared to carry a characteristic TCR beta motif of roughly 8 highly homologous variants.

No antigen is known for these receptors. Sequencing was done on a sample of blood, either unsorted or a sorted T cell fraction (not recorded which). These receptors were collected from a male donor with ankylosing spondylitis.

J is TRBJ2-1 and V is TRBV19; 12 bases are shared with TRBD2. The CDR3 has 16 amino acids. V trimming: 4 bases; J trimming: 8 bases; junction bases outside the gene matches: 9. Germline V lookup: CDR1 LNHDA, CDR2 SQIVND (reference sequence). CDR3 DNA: TGTGCCAGTAGTAGCAATCTAGCGGGAGGGCGGGATGAGCAGTTCTTC. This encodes CASSSNLAGGRDEQFF.

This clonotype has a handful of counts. The CDR3 loop is CSTGGRETQYF. DNA for the CDR3: TGCAGCACAGGGGGCAGGGAGACCCAGTACTTC. V is TRBV29-1 and J is TRBJ2-5; 9 bases match TRBD1. The CDR3 has 11 residues. V trimming: 8 bases; J trimming: 5 bases; junction bases outside the gene matches: 3. Germline-derived CDR1 and CDR2 are SQVTM and ANQGSEA.

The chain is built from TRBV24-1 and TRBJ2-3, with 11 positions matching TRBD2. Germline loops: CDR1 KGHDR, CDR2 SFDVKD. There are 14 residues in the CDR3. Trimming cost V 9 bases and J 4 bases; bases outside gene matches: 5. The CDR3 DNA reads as TGTGCCACCGGTTTAGCGGGAGGGCCAGATACGCAGTATTTT. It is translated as CATGLAGGPDTQYF.

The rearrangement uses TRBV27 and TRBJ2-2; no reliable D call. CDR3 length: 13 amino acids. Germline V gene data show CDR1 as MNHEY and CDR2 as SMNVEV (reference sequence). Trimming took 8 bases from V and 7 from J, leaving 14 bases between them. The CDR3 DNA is TGTGCCAGCCGTTCTCTTAACGGCGGGGAGCTGTTTTTT. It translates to CASRSLNGGELFF.

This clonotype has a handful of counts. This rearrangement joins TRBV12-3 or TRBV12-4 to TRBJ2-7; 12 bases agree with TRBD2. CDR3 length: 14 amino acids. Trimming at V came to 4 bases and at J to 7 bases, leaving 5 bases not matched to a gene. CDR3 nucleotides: TGTGCCAGCAGTTCTAGCGGGAGGGCCGGAGAGCAGTACTTC. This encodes CASSSSGRAGEQYF.

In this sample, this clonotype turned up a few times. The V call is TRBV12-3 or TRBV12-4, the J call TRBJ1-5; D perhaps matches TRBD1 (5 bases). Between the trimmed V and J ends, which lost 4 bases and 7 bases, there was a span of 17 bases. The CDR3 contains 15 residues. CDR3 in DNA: TGTGCCAGCAGTTCCGGGACGCCCGAGGGACAGCCCCAGCATTTT. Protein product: CASSSGTPEGQPQHF.

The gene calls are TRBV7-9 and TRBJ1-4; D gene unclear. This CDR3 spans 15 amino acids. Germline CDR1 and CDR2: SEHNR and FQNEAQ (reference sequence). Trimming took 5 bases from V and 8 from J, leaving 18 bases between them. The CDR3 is CASSPLGRLEEKLFF. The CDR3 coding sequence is TGTGCCAGCAGCCCTCTTGGGCGTCTCGAGGAAAAACTGTTTTTT.

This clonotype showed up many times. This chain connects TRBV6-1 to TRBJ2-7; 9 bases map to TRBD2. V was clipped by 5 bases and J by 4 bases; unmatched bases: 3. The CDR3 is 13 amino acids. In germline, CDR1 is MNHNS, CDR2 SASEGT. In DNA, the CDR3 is TGTGCCAGCAGTAGGACTAGCGAATACGAGCAGTACGTC. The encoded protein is CASSRTSEYEQYV.

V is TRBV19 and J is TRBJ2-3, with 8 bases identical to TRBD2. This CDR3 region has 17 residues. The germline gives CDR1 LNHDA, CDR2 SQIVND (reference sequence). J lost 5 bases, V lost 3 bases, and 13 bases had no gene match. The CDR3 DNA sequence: TGTGCCAGTAGTATCCCCGTGGGGCCAGCGGGAGTAGATACGCAGTATTTT. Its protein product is CASSIPVGPAGVDTQYF. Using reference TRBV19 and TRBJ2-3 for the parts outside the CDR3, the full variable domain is DGGITQSPKYLFRKEGQNVTLSCEQNLNHDAMYWYRQDPGQGLRLIYYSQIVNDFQKGDIAEGYSVSREKKESFPLTVTSAQKNPTAFYLCASSIPVGPAGVDTQYFGPGTRLTVL.

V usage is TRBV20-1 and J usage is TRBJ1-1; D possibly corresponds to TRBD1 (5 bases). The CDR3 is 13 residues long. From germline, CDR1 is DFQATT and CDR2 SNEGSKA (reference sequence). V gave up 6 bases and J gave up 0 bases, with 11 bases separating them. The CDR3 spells CSAPRTMNTEAFF. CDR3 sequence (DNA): TGCAGTGCCCCCAGGACAATGAACACTGAAGCTTTCTTT.

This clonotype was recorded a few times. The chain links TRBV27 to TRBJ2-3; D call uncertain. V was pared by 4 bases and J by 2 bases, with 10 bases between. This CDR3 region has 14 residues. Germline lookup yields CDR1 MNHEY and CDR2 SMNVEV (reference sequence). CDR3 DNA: TGTGCCAGCAGTTATATACATCCCACAGATACGCAGTATTTT. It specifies CASSYIHPTDTQYF.

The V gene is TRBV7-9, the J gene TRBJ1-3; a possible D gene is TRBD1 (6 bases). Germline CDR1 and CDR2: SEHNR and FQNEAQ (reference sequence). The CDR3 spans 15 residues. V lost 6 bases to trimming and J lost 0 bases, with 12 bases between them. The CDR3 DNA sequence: TGTGCCAGCAGGGATAGGACAGACTCTGGAAACACCATATATTTT. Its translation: CASRDRTDSGNTIYF.

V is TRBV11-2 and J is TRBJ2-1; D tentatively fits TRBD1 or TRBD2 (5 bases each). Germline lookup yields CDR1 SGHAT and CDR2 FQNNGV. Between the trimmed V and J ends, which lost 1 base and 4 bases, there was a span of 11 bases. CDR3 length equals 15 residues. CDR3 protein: CASSLGGWRYNEQFF. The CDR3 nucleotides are TGTGCCAGCAGCTTAGGGGGGTGGCGTTACAATGAGCAGTTCTTC.

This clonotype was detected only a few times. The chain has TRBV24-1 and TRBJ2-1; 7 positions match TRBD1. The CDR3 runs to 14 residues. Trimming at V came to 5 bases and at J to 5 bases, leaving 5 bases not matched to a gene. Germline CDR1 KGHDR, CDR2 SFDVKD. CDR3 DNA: TGTGCCACCAGTGCGATAGACAGGGACAATGAGCAGTTCTTC. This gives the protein CATSAIDRDNEQFF.

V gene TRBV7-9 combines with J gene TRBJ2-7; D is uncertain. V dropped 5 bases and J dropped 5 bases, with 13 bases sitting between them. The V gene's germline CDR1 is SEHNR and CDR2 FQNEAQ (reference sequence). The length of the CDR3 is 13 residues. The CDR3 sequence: CASSPLVLDEQYV. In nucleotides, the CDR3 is TGTGCCAGCAGCCCCCTCGTGTTGGACGAGCAGTACGTC.

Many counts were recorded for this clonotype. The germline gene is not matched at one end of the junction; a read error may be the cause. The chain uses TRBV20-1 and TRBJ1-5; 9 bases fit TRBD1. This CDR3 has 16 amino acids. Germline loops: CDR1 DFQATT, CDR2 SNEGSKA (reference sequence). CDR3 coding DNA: TGCAGTGCCCTTATGGGACAGGGAATACCCAATCAACCCCAGCATTTT. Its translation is CSALMGQGIPNQPQHF.

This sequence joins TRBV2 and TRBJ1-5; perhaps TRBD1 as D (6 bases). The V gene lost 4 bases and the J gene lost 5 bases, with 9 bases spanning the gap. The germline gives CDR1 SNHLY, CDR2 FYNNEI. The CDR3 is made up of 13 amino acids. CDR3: CASSVGADQPQHF. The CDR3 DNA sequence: TGTGCCAGCAGTGTGGGGGCCGATCAGCCCCAGCATTTT.

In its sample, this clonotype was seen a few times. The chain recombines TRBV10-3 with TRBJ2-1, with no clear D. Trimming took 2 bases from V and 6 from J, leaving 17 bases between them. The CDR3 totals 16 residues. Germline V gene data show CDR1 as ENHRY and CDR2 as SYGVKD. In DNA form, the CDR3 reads TGTGCCATCAGTGAGCTACCGGGCCGGCGCTTCAATGAGCAGTTCTTC. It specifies CAISELPGRRFNEQFF.

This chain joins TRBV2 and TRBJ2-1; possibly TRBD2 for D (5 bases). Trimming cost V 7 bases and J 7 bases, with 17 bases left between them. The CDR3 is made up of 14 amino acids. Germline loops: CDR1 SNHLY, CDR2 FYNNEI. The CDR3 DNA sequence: TGTGCCAGCAACCTTTTCCAGGAGGCGAATGAGCAGTTCTTC. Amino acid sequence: CASNLFQEANEQFF.

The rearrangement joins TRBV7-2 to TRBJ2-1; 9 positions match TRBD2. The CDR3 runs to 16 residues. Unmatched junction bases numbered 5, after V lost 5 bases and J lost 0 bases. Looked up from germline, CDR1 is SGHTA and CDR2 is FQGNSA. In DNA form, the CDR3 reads TGTGCCAGCAGCCCTTATAGCGGGAGCTCCTACAATGAGCAGTTCTTC. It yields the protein CASSPYSGSSYNEQFF. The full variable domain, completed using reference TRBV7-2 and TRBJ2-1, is GAGVSQSPSNKVTEKGKDVELRCDPISGHTALYWYRQSLGQGLEFLIYFQGNSAPDKSGLPSDRFSAERTGGSVSTLTIQRTQQEDSAVYLCASSPYSGSSYNEQFFGPGTRLTVL.

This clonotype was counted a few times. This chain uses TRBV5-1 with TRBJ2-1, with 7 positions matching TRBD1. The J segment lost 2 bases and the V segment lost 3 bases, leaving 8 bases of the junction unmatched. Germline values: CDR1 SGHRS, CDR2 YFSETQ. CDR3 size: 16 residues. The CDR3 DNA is TGCGCCAGCAGCTCACAGGGGCCTCCTCCCTACAATGAGCAGTTCTTC. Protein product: CASSSQGPPPYNEQFF.

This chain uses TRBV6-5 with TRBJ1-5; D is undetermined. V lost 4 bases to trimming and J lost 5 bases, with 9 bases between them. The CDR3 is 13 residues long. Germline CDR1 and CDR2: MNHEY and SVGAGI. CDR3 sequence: CASSSKVDQPQHF. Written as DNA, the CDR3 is TGTGCCAGCAGTTCGAAAGTGGATCAGCCCCAGCATTTT.